The clone carrying this T cell receptor beta chain showed up just once. Its antigen remains unidentified. This sample is drawn from a study of OX40 agonist ivuxolimab in advanced cancers. Study context: Of mixed ages from about 20 to 80 and averaging roughly 64 years, the group was about 86% male.

Sequenced by immunoSEQ multiplex PCR; TCRdb stores in-frame clones only, minus some. The table includes about 63,000 clones, 88% detected once. Trimming stripped 6 bases from V and 1 base from J, with 7 bases between. The CDR3 totals 13 residues. Germline CDR1 MNHEY, CDR2 SMNVEV (reference sequence). Regarding the study as a whole: Partial responders at 0.1-3.0 mg/kg had among the lowest clonal expansion. In general, CD8+ T cells held more expanded clones than CD4+ did, on average.

The sample was CD4+ or CD8+ T cells sorted from blood, taken in a trial of the OX40 agonist ivuxolimab. V gene TRBV27 combines with J gene TRBJ1-5; possible D gene TRBD1, 6 bases. This clonotype was sampled from an adult with an advanced solid tumor such as melanoma, head and neck, liver or kidney cancer. CDR3 coding DNA: TGTGCCAGCAGGGGACACAGCAATCAGCCCCAGCATTTT. Protein sequence: CASRGHSNQPQHF.